This paragraph reports one T cell receptor (beta chain). Antigen unknown. These data come from a study of beta chain features in type 1 diabetes. General study results and limits: VDJ junctions from patients with type 1 diabetes contained fewer insertions and more deletions. For Type 1 diabetes patients, all four CD4+ subsets carried TCRB CDR3s that were moderately but significantly shorter.

Trimming cost V 6 bases and J 1 base; bases outside gene matches: 4. CDR1 MNHEY and CDR2 SVGAGI come from the germline V gene. The length of the CDR3 is 14 residues. Blood was drawn once from each donor into heparinised tubes. The draws averaged about 0.12 L. Naive, central memory, regulatory and stem cell-like memory cells within the CD4+ compartment were sorted using CD45RO/CCR7/CD25/CD127/CD95/CD27. Each sorted population was over 98% pure. Expressed TCRB transcripts were sequenced, since all the RNA that had been isolated was reverse transcribed. Libraries were prepared by immunoSEQ multiplex PCR; TCRdb keeps only in-frame clonotypes and omits some of them. This sample has about 160,000 clones, with around 8.6% found just once.

The J gene is TRBJ2-7, the V gene TRBV6-5, with 9 positions matching TRBD1. Sequences were obtained from central memory CD4+ T cells from blood. The receptor comes from a woman aged 18-29 years with type 1 diabetes. The CDR3 reads CASRSGTGSYEQYF. The CDR3, as DNA: TGTGCCAGCAGGTCCGGGACAGGGTCCTACGAGCAGTACTTC.